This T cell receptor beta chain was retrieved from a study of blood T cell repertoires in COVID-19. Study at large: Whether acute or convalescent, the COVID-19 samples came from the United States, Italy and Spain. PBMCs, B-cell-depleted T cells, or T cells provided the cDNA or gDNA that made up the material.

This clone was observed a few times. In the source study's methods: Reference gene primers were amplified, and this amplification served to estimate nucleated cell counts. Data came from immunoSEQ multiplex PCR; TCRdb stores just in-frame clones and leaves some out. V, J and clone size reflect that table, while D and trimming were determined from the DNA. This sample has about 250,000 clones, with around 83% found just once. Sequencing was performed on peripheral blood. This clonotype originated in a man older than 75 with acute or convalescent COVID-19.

The CDR3 sequence: CASSMRGANVLTF. The CDR3 nucleotides are TGTGCCAGTAGTATGCGTGGGGCCAACGTCCTGACTTTC. The V and J genes are TRBV19 and TRBJ2-6; no clear D. V lost 3 bases and J lost 3, with 3 bases in between. The germline CDR1 and CDR2 sequences are LNHDA and SQIVND (reference sequence). The CDR3 spans 13 residues.